A single sample is the source of the 27 T cell receptor beta chains below, sequenced in a study of glioma-infiltrating T cells. Using RNA template, CDR3s of TCR alpha and beta were amplified with iRepertoire arm-PCR. TCRdb recomputed calls from the multiplex PCR reads with MiXCR, one row per CDR3 protein. The data hold about 180,000 distinct CDR3 sequences, with around 42% observed a single time. Specimen: glioma tissue, nonneoplastic brain tissue, or PBMCs (not recorded which). The receptors come from a human donor with low-grade glioma or glioblastoma, undergoing nonglioma brain surgery, or in good health (not recorded which).

A note on this clonotype: This may be a read error, as it is one base from a much larger clone. The chain has TRBV27 and TRBJ2-3; maybe TRBD1 (5 bases). The CDR3 sequence is 15 residues long. Trimming removed 9 bases from V and 2 bases from J, with 18 bases in between. Germline CDR1 is MNHEY and CDR2 is SMNVEV (reference sequence). Here the CDR3 reads CARSQRQSNTDTQYF. As DNA, the CDR3 is TGTGCCAGAAGTCAACGACAGAGTAACACAGATACGCAGTATTTT.

In its sample, this clonotype was seen once. Relative to the germline gene, one junction end is altered; a read error may explain this. The rearrangement joins TRBV28 to TRBJ2-1; the match to TRBD2 covers 7 bases. The CDR3 is made up of 14 amino acids. Germline assignment: CDR1 MDHEN and CDR2 SYDVKM. CDR3 sequence (DNA): TGTGCCAGCAGACTGACTAGCCTTGTGAATGATCAGTTCTTC. Residues: CASRLTSLVNDQFF.

A word on this clonotype: Being one base from a much bigger clone, this may be a read error. This chain connects TRBV28 to TRBJ2-3; maybe TRBD1 (6 bases). There are 17 residues in the CDR3. Between the trimmed V and J ends, which lost 1 base and 4 bases, there was a span of 18 bases. Germline values: CDR1 MDHEN, CDR2 SYDVKM. The chain's CDR3 is CASSLSYNPNRADTQYF. As DNA, the CDR3 is TGTGCCAGCAGTTTATCCTATAATCCGAACAGGGCAGATACGCAGTATTTT.

This clonotype was picked up many times. This chain uses TRBV6-1 with TRBJ2-5; no firm D call. Germline V gene sequence: CDR1 MNHNS, CDR2 SASEGT. The CDR3 covers 12 residues. V lost 3 bases to trimming and J lost 4 bases, with 6 bases between them. The CDR3 reads CASSDFGETQYF. The CDR3 region has the DNA TGTGCCAGCAGTGATTTCGGAGAGACCCAGTACTTC.

Comments on this clonotype: This sequence may be a read error, since a much larger clone differs from it by one base. In DNA, the CDR3 is TGCAGCGTTGTAAACATCCTCTATGGCTACACCTTC. Protein sequence: CSVVNILYGYTF. This chain connects TRBV29-1 to TRBJ1-2; no firm D call. The germline gives CDR1 SQVTM, CDR2 ANQGSEA. V was pared by 4 bases and J by 4 bases, with 10 bases between. CDR3 size: 12 residues.

About this clonotype itself: A read error is possible here, since a much larger clone lies one base away. The chain links TRBV25-1 to TRBJ2-7, with D perhaps TRBD1 (5 bases). V lost 10 bases, J lost 7 bases, and 20 bases lay in between. The CDR3 sequence is 13 residues long. The V gene's germline CDR1 is MGHDK and CDR2 SYGVNS. In DNA, the CDR3 is TGTGCCATCATCGCAGTGAATGCAGGGGAGCAGTACTTC. Translating gives CAIIAVNAGEQYF.

This clonotype was counted at least ten times. J is TRBJ2-1 and V is TRBV20-1; 7 bases align to TRBD1. CDR3 size: 14 residues. V trimming: 5 bases; J trimming: 5 bases; junction bases outside the gene matches: 9. Looked up from germline, CDR1 is DFQATT and CDR2 is SNEGSKA (reference sequence). As DNA, the CDR3 is TGCAGTGCTGATCAGACAGGGTGGCACAATGAGCAGTTCTTC. Amino acids: CSADQTGWHNEQFF.

Details on this clonotype: A read error may produce the germline difference seen at one junction end. The chain carries TRBV20-1 and TRBJ1-5; a possible D gene is TRBD1 (5 bases). The CDR3 sequence is 15 residues long. The germline V gene encodes CDR1 DFQATT and CDR2 SNEGSKA (reference sequence). CDR3 nucleotide sequence: TGCAGTGATAGAGATTCAGGGACGGGAAATTCACCCCTCCATTTT. This encodes CSDRDSGTGNSPLHF.

The CDR3 loop is CASSLNSGGNQPQHF. As DNA, the CDR3 is TGTGCCAGCAGCTTGAACAGTGGGGGTAATCAGCCCCAGCATTTT. The chain joins TRBV5-6 to TRBJ1-5, with D possibly matching TRBD1 (5 bases). Trimming cost V 1 base and J 4 bases, with 12 bases left between them. The CDR3 length is 15 residues. Germline CDR1 is SGHDT and CDR2 is YYEEEE.

Details on this clonotype: A much more abundant neighbour one base away suggests this may be a read error. The chain uses TRBV29-1 and TRBJ2-1; D is unresolved. The CDR3 sequence is 10 residues long. The germline V gene has CDR1 SQVTM and CDR2 ANQGSEA. CDR3 bases: TGCAGCGTTGGCCACAATGAGGAGTTCTTC. It translates to CSVGHNEEFF.

This clonotype was recorded many times. This chain uses TRBV7-2 with TRBJ1-5, with a possible D match to TRBD1 (5 bases). Deletions cut 5 bases from V and 2 bases from J, with 13 bases between. This CDR3 comprises 15 residues. Germline assignment: CDR1 SGHTA and CDR2 FQGNSA. The DNA of the CDR3 is TGTGCCAGCAGCCAACGGGGGGTAGGCAATCAGCCCCAGCATTTT. Encoded protein: CASSQRGVGNQPQHF.

Ten or more counts support this clonotype. The gene calls are TRBV7-9 and TRBJ1-5; D not resolved. V lost 2 bases and J lost 7, with 15 bases in between. The CDR3 is 15 residues long. Germline values: CDR1 SEHNR, CDR2 FQNEAQ (reference sequence). CDR3 in DNA: TGTGCCAGCAGCTTAAGTGACGGCTTCGGGCAGCCCCAGCATTTT. Its protein product is CASSLSDGFGQPQHF.

This clonotype was seen ten or more times. This chain connects TRBV2 to TRBJ1-5; D gene unclear. The CDR3 extends over 12 amino acids. V dropped 3 bases and J dropped 5 bases, with 5 bases sitting between them. Germline-derived CDR1 and CDR2 are SNHLY and FYNNEI. CDR3 bases: TGTGCCAGCAGTGAGGGTTATCAGCCCCAGCATTTT. It encodes CASSEGYQPQHF. Full variable domain (outside the CDR3, taken from reference TRBV2 and TRBJ1-5): EPEVTQTPSHQVTQMGQEVILRCVPISNHLYFYWYRQILGQKVEFLVSFYNNEISEKSEIFDDQFSVERPDGSNFTLKIRSTKLEDSAMYFCASSEGYQPQHFGDGTRLSIL.

As concerns this clonotype: A much more abundant neighbour one base away suggests this may be a read error. This rearrangement joins TRBV2 to TRBJ1-5; D ambiguous. V was trimmed by 6 bases and J by 6 bases, leaving 12 bases between them. Germline V gene sequence: CDR1 SNHLY, CDR2 FYNNEI. The CDR3 has 13 amino acids. CDR3 sequence reads: CASRVKKSQPQHF. CDR3 DNA: TGTGCCAGCAGGGTTAAAAAAAGTCAGCCCCAGCATTTT.

Within the sample, this clonotype is medium-sized (0.01 to 0.1%). J is TRBJ1-5 and V is TRBV28; 9 bases align to TRBD1. This CDR3 comprises 13 residues. The J segment lost 7 bases and the V segment lost 3 bases, leaving 1 base of the junction unmatched. Germline V CDR1 and CDR2: MDHEN, SYDVKM. CDR3 in amino acids: CASSLDRGQPQHF. The CDR3 DNA reads TGTGCCAGCAGTTTGGACAGGGGACAGCCCCAGCATTTT.

At least ten counts were recorded for this clonotype. CDR3 nucleotides: TGTGCCAGCAGCGGACGGATTGAAGAGACCCAGTACTTC. It translates to CASSGRIEETQYF. The rearrangement uses TRBV3-1 and TRBJ2-5; the D is unclear. CDR1 and CDR2 from the germline V gene are LGHDT and YNNKEL (reference sequence). Trimming shortened V by 5 bases and J by 3 bases, and 10 bases separated the two germline ends. The CDR3 runs 13 residues.

This clonotype occurred a few times. A much larger clone sits a single nucleotide away, making a read error possible. V is TRBV20-1 and J is TRBJ2-1; D remains unclear. The CDR3 length is 11 residues. CDR1 DFQATT and CDR2 SNEGSKA come from the germline V gene (reference sequence). DNA of the CDR3: TGCAGTGCGATAGCTTTAGATGAGAAGTTCTTC. Translating it yields CSAIALDEKFF.

This clonotype was counted many times. The DNA of the CDR3 is TGCAGTGCTAGAGAAGGATTGCGGTTAGATGGCTACACCTTC. This gives the protein CSAREGLRLDGYTF. This sequence joins TRBV20-1 and TRBJ1-2; D is ambiguous. Germline V gives CDR1 DFQATT, CDR2 SNEGSKA (reference sequence). Deletions cut 0 bases from V and 6 bases from J, with 14 bases between. The CDR3 runs to 14 residues.

This clonotype was counted ten times or more. V and J are TRBV7-2 and TRBJ1-1; tentatively, D is TRBD1 (5 bases). The V and J ends lost 5 bases and 1 base respectively, with 8 bases between them. This CDR3 has 13 amino acids. The germline V gene encodes CDR1 SGHTA and CDR2 FQGNSA. CDR3 region: CASSEGANTEAFF. In DNA, the CDR3 is TGTGCCAGCAGCGAAGGGGCGAACACTGAAGCTTTCTTT.

In the case of this clonotype: A much larger clone is a single base away; this may be a read error. V gene TRBV10-2 combines with J gene TRBJ2-5, with a tentative D call TRBD2 (6 bases). The J call is doubtful: the DNA matches TRBJ2-7 better. Germline CDR1 WSHSY, CDR2 SAAADI. The CDR3 totals 12 residues. The CDR3: CARRRELGEQYF. The CDR3 region has the DNA TGCGCCAGAAGGAGGGAGCTGGGCGAGCAGTACTTC.

Concerning this clonotype: Mismatch with germline at one junction end may stem from a read error. The V call is TRBV5-8, the J call TRBJ1-1; D is ambiguous. Germline CDR1 and CDR2: SGHTS and YDEGEE. This CDR3 is built from 14 residues. CDR3 loop: CASRPPDRYTEAFF. CDR3 nucleotides: TGCGCCAGCAGACCCCCGGACCGGTACACTGAAGCTTTCTTT.

This clonotype was seen ten or more times. The CDR3 loop reads CSAHGTEYNEQFF. The CDR3 DNA reads TGCAGTGCTCATGGGACTGAGTACAATGAGCAGTTCTTC. The chain joins TRBV20-1 to TRBJ2-1; D perhaps matches TRBD2 (6 bases). The CDR3 has 13 residues. The V gene's germline CDR1 is DFQATT and CDR2 SNEGSKA (reference sequence). V was shortened by 5 bases and J by 4 bases, with 12 bases between the two germline ends.

As for this clonotype: This may arise from a read error, as a much more abundant clone is one base away. The rearrangement joins TRBV11-2 to TRBJ1-2, with D unclear. CDR1 is SGHAT, CDR2 FQNNGV, per germline. This CDR3 is built from 13 residues. V was trimmed by 5 bases and J by 8 bases, leaving 15 bases between them. CDR3 coding DNA: TGTGCCAGCAGCGCGACCATAACGGGGGGCTACACCTTC. Translating gives CASSATITGGYTF. Filled out from reference TRBV11-2 and TRBJ1-2, the complete variable domain reads EAGVAQSPRYKIIEKRQSVAFWCNPISGHATLYWYQQILGQGPKLLIQFQNNGVVDDSQLPKDRFSAERLKGVDSTLKIQPAKLEDSAVYLCASSATITGGYTFGSGTRLTVV.

This clonotype was counted a few times. J is TRBJ2-3 and V is TRBV3-1; D unclear. V shed 0 bases and J shed 5 bases, with 9 bases lying between them. Germline assignment: CDR1 LGHDT and CDR2 YNNKEL (reference sequence). This CDR3 region has 14 residues. CDR3 region: CASSQDFARDTQYF. CDR3 bases: TGTGCCAGCAGCCAAGATTTTGCCCGAGATACGCAGTATTTT.

The rearrangement links TRBV5-1 to TRBJ2-7; D is uncertain. Trimming removed 4 bases at V and 3 bases at J, with 8 bases between. The CDR3 is 12 amino acids. Germline V lookup: CDR1 SGHRS, CDR2 YFSETQ. Here the CDR3 reads CASSRSLYEQYF. The CDR3 bases are TGCGCCAGCAGCCGTAGCCTCTACGAGCAGTACTTC.

This clonotype was counted a few times. The chain carries TRBV4-2 and TRBJ2-3, with D maybe TRBD1 (5 bases). From germline, CDR1 is LGHNA and CDR2 YNFKEQ. The CDR3 is 13 residues long. V lost 0 bases and J 7 bases, leaving 8 bases between the germline ends. The CDR3 DNA sequence: TGTGCCAGCAGCCAAGACAAGGGGAATACGCAGTATTTT. Protein: CASSQDKGNTQYF.

The chain has TRBV12-5 and TRBJ2-1, with 8 bases that match TRBD2. Per the germline V gene, CDR1 is LGHNT and CDR2 is FRNRAP. The trim removed 5 bases at V and 0 bases at J, leaving 9 bases unmatched. The length of the CDR3 is 17 residues. CDR3 bases: TGTGCTAGTGGTAAGGGACTAGAAGAGGTCTCCTACAATGAGCAGTTCTTC. It is translated as CASGKGLEEVSYNEQFF.